The next 2 T cell receptor beta chains were all read from a single sample in a study of blood T cell repertoires in COVID-19. Only in-frame clones appear in the TCRdb table, and some are missing; sequencing was by immunoSEQ multiplex PCR. The table has 150,000 to 200,000 clones, 80% to 90% seen once. The material sequenced was peripheral blood. The receptors shown here come from a man aged 60 to 75 with acute or convalescent COVID-19.

V is TRBV6-5 and J is TRBJ1-5, with D possibly TRBD1 on 5 matching bases. This CDR3 region has 15 residues. Looked up from germline, CDR1 is MNHEY and CDR2 is SVGAGI. Trimming took off 9 bases at V and 3 bases at J, with 18 bases between the two ends. CDR3 region: CASSEGTSVNQPQHF. The CDR3 nucleotides are TGTGCCAGTTCTGAGGGGACTTCGGTCAATCAGCCCCAGCATTTT.

This clone was counted a single time. The V and J genes are TRBV28 and TRBJ2-5; D may be TRBD1 (5 bases). Deletions cut 1 base from V and 4 bases from J, with 7 bases between. Germline V gene sequence: CDR1 MDHEN, CDR2 SYDVKM. This CDR3 region has 13 residues. CDR3 region: CASSLSGSETQYF. The CDR3 bases are TGTGCCAGCAGTTTATCAGGGTCAGAGACCCAGTACTTC.